The T cell receptor (beta chain) under discussion was sequenced for a study of T-cell memory formation after mild COVID-19. Points on this clonotype: The antigen is undetermined.

Study results and limitations: The main location of contracting CD4+ clones was CM and EM, and that of contracting CD8+ clones was EMRA.

Germline V gene lookup returns CDR1 MNHNS and CDR2 SASEGT. V dropped 6 bases and J dropped 0 bases, with 6 bases sitting between them. The CDR3 totals 14 residues. 5'RACE, which relied on constant-segment primers, yielded TCR alpha and TCR beta cDNA libraries carrying sample barcodes and UMIs. TCRdb reprocessed the 5' RACE reads with MiXCR, giving one entry per CDR3 protein. In the table there are roughly 250,000 distinct CDR3 sequences, approximately 15% of which are singletons. The chain combines TRBV6-1 with TRBJ2-6; no definite D call. This sequence originates from a man younger than 35 who had mild COVID-19 (a few samples of this study predate the infection). Cell type and time point are not known. Sequenced sample: PBMCs or a T cell subset sorted from them (not recorded which). CDR3 coding DNA: TGTGCCAGCAGCCCGCACTCTGGGGCCAACGTCCTGACTTTC. It specifies CASSPHSGANVLTF.